The sequence of this T cell receptor (beta chain) was determined in a study of response to subunit inactivated influenza vaccine. General study points: Authors suggested that a seasonal influenza vaccination recruits few new T cells each time.

The CDR3 contains 16 residues. Per the germline V gene, CDR1 is LGHNA and CDR2 is YNFKEQ. V lost 0 bases to trimming and J lost 7 bases; unmatched junction nucleotides: 9. TCRdb re-called the RT-PCR reads through MiXCR, storing one row per CDR3 protein. The table lists about 780,000 distinct CDR3 sequences, less than 20% of them singletons. This clonotype was seen more than once but under ten times. The antigen remains undetermined. The chain recombines TRBV4-2 with TRBJ2-1, with 7 bases aligning to TRBD2. The clonotype originates from a man aged 45-60 years who received an inactivated influenza vaccine. The specimen was PBMCs from blood, collected 4 to 6 days after vaccination. The CDR3 region has the DNA TGTGCCAGCAGCCAAGAGGTTGGGGGGGTTGGAAATGAGCAGTTCTTC. Its translation is CASSQEVGGVGNEQFF.